These 24 T cell receptor beta chains came from one sample sequenced in a study of control samples from healthy donors and cancer patients (TCRdb year 2020). The library was obtained by the immunoSEQ multiplex PCR assay. What TCRdb holds here is the immuneACCESS table cut down to in-frame rearrangements. Part of the clones is not present; checked against another copy, under half of the missing clones reflect an unresolved V gene, and the others are unexplained. In this sample the table shows 150,000 or so clones, about 94% of which occur a single time. The biggest ten clones account for over 12% of the sample. Input material: PBMCs. All receptors derive from a man between 60 and 75 years old with colorectal cancer.

This chain links TRBV30 with TRBJ2-2; 8 bases line up with TRBD2. V lost 0 bases and J lost 7; bases outside the gene matches: 4. Germline V gene lookup returns CDR1 GTSNPN and CDR2 SVGIG (reference sequence). This CDR3 is built from 14 residues. The CDR3 sequence: CAWSVQAGGGELFF. The CDR3 DNA is TGTGCCTGGAGTGTACAGGCGGGGGGCGGGGAGCTGTTTTTT.

This sequence joins TRBV7-2 and TRBJ1-4, with D unresolved. The CDR3 sequence is 14 residues long. Germline V gives CDR1 SGHTA, CDR2 FQGNSA. The V end lost 1 base, the J end lost 5 bases, and 8 bases lay between the germline ends. CDR3 protein: CASSLVGSNEKLFF. In DNA, the CDR3 is TGTGCCAGCAGCTTAGTCGGGTCGAATGAAAAACTGTTTTTT.

The chain uses TRBV25-1 and TRBJ1-6; TRBD1 agrees at 9 bases. After removal of 5 bases from V and 8 bases from J, the junction contained 7 bases not matched to a gene. This CDR3 comprises 15 residues. The V gene's germline CDR1 is MGHDK and CDR2 SYGVNS. This CDR3 reads CASSHTGTGHSPLHF. The CDR3 DNA is TGTGCCAGCAGTCACACCGGGACAGGGCATTCACCCCTCCACTTT. The entire variable domain, with the rest obtained from reference TRBV25-1 and TRBJ1-6, is as follows: EADIYQTPRYLVIGTGKKITLECSQTMGHDKMYWYQQDPGMELHLIHYSYGVNSTEKGDLSSESTVSRIRTEHFPLTLESARPSHTSQYLCASSHTGTGHSPLHFGNGTRLTVT.

This sequence joins TRBV19 and TRBJ2-2; TRBD1 is a possible D gene (6 bases). This CDR3 contains 14 residues. Germline loops: CDR1 LNHDA, CDR2 SQIVND (reference sequence). Trimming removed 3 bases from V and 6 bases from J, with 11 bases in between. CDR3 protein: CASSIAGASGELFF. The CDR3 DNA follows: TGTGCCAGTAGTATCGCAGGGGCGTCCGGGGAGCTGTTTTTT.

The chain carries TRBV6-5 and TRBJ1-6; a weak D match, TRBD1 (5 bases). The CDR3 runs 15 residues. Between the trimmed V and J ends, which lost 0 bases and 9 bases, there was a span of 12 bases. Germline V CDR1 and CDR2: MNHEY, SVGAGI. CDR3 residues: CASSYSEGTGSPLHF. The CDR3 DNA follows: TGTGCCAGCAGTTACTCAGAGGGGACGGGTTCACCCCTCCACTTT.

V and J are TRBV6-5 and TRBJ1-1, with D tentatively TRBD1 (6 bases). The CDR3 extends over 15 amino acids. V gave up 0 bases and J gave up 4 bases, with 12 bases separating them. Germline assignment: CDR1 MNHEY and CDR2 SVGAGI. This CDR3 reads CASSYSIQGSTEAFF. In DNA, the CDR3 is TGTGCCAGCAGTTACTCGATTCAGGGGTCCACTGAAGCTTTCTTT.

This chain joins TRBV7-2 and TRBJ2-7; D uncertain. CDR1 is SGHTA and CDR2 is FQGNSA in the germline V gene. The germline V and J ends were trimmed by 0 bases and 2 bases, with 2 bases remaining between them. CDR3 length equals 12 residues. In DNA form, the CDR3 reads TGTGCCAGCAGCTTAGCGGCCTACGAGCAGTACTTC. Translating gives CASSLAAYEQYF. The full variable domain, its missing parts supplied by reference TRBV7-2 and TRBJ2-7, is GAGVSQSPSNKVTEKGKDVELRCDPISGHTALYWYRQSLGQGLEFLIYFQGNSAPDKSGLPSDRFSAERTGGSVSTLTIQRTQQEDSAVYLCASSLAAYEQYFGPGTRLTVT.

The chain recombines TRBV9 with TRBJ2-3; TRBD2 matches at 7 bases. There are 15 residues in the CDR3. Unmatched junction bases numbered 5, after V lost 3 bases and J lost 1 base. CDR1 SGDLS and CDR2 YYNGEE come from the germline V gene. CDR3: CASSARAGRTDTQYF. The CDR3 nucleotides are TGTGCCAGCAGCGCACGAGCGGGGCGCACAGATACGCAGTATTTT.

The genes are TRBV10-3 and TRBJ1-6; 9 bases are shared with TRBD1. V lost 0 bases to trimming and J lost 7 bases; unmatched junction nucleotides: 7. CDR1 and CDR2 (germline): ENHRY, SYGVKD. This CDR3 comprises 17 residues. The CDR3 nucleotides read TGTGCCATCAGTGAGTCCCCACAGGGGGCGGCCAATTCACCCCTCCACTTT. It is translated as CAISESPQGAANSPLHF.

The chain carries TRBV19 and TRBJ1-5; D remains ambiguous. V lost 6 bases and J 0 bases, leaving 12 bases between the germline ends. CDR1 is LNHDA and CDR2 is SQIVND in the germline V gene (reference sequence). The CDR3 runs to 15 residues. CDR3 region: CASRTSLYSNQPQHF. The DNA for the CDR3 is TGTGCCAGTAGGACTTCTCTTTATAGCAATCAGCCCCAGCATTTT.

This clone appeared once. This chain connects TRBV19 to TRBJ2-3; 8 bases line up with TRBD1. Losses at the gene ends were 9 bases for V and 1 base for J; bases not matched to a gene: 9. The germline V gene has CDR1 LNHDA and CDR2 SQIVND (reference sequence). CDR3 size: 15 residues. The CDR3 coding sequence is TGTGCCAGCAACCCTCGACAGGGGCGCACAGATACGCAGTATTTT. The encoded protein is CASNPRQGRTDTQYF. Using reference TRBV19 and TRBJ2-3 for the parts outside the CDR3, the full variable domain is DGGITQSPKYLFRKEGQNVTLSCEQNLNHDAMYWYRQDPGQGLRLIYYSQIVNDFQKGDIAEGYSVSREKKESFPLTVTSAQKNPTAFYLCASNPRQGRTDTQYFGPGTRLTVL.

The V and J genes are TRBV5-6 and TRBJ1-1; 9 nucleotides match TRBD1. The CDR3 sequence is 16 residues long. The germline V gene encodes CDR1 SGHDT and CDR2 YYEEEE. Unmatched junction bases numbered 8, after V lost 0 bases and J lost 5 bases. CDR3 in DNA: TGTGCCAGCAGCTTGGCCGGCGACAGGGGGTTGACTGAAGCTTTCTTT. This sequence encodes CASSLAGDRGLTEAFF.

V gene TRBV5-1 combines with J gene TRBJ1-1; TRBD1 agrees at 9 bases. Germline V gene data show CDR1 as SGHRS and CDR2 as YFSETQ. V was pared by 5 bases and J by 4 bases, with 9 bases of the junction left unmatched. The CDR3 spans 15 residues. The DNA for the CDR3 is TGCGCCAGCAGACGGGCCTCGGACAGGGGCACTGAAGCTTTCTTT. It is translated as CASRRASDRGTEAFF. The complete variable domain, with remaining parts taken from reference TRBV5-1 and TRBJ1-1, reads KAGVTQTPRYLIKTRGQQVTLSCSPISGHRSVSWYQQTPGQGLQFLFEYFSETQRNKGNFPGRFSGRQFSNSRSEMNVSTLELGDSALYLCASRRASDRGTEAFFGQGTRLTVV.

This chain joins TRBV27 and TRBJ1-1; unclear D gene. This CDR3 is 11 amino acids long. Per germline, CDR1 MNHEY and CDR2 SMNVEV (reference sequence). V was cut by 4 bases and J by 3 bases, with 3 bases left in between. CDR3 amino acids: CASSSYTEAFF. The CDR3 DNA follows: TGTGCCAGCAGTTCTTACACTGAAGCTTTCTTT.

This clone has a handful of counts. The chain recombines TRBV5-1 with TRBJ2-6; 8 bases are shared with TRBD1. V shed 0 bases, J shed 4 bases, and the junction held 9 bases outside the gene matches. The CDR3 extends over 18 amino acids. Germline CDR1 reads SGHRS; CDR2 reads YFSETQ. CDR3: CASSLASTGVVGANVLTF. CDR3 bases: TGCGCCAGCAGCTTGGCCTCGACAGGGGTGGTGGGGGCCAACGTCCTGACTTTC.

The chain combines TRBV7-2 with TRBJ2-7; 9 bases line up with TRBD2. The CDR3 consists of 15 residues. From germline, CDR1 is SGHTA and CDR2 FQGNSA. The trim removed 2 bases at V and 2 bases at J, leaving 4 bases unmatched. The CDR3 DNA is TGTGCCAGCAGCTTATTTGGCGGGGGGGCCTACGAGCAGTACTTC. Translating gives CASSLFGGGAYEQYF.

This clone was seen just once. V gene TRBV18 combines with J gene TRBJ1-6, with 7 bases lining up with TRBD1. V lost 6 bases, J lost 7 bases, and 12 bases stayed unmatched. The germline gives CDR1 KGHSH, CDR2 LQKENI. The CDR3 is 16 residues long. The CDR3 sequence is CASSPVVGTANSPLHF. The CDR3 DNA reads as TGTGCCAGCTCCCCGGTCGTGGGGACAGCCAATTCACCCCTCCACTTT.

The V call is TRBV19, the J call TRBJ2-6, with 9 bases identical to TRBD1. The CDR3 runs to 17 residues. Germline CDR1 LNHDA, CDR2 SQIVND (reference sequence). With 6 bases clipped from V and 0 bases from J, the junction kept 6 bases outside the gene matches. The CDR3 sequence is CASSRQGGSSGANVLTF. CDR3 DNA sequence: TGTGCCAGTAGCCGACAGGGGGGAAGCTCTGGGGCCAACGTCCTGACTTTC.

V usage is TRBV5-6 and J usage is TRBJ2-7; tentative D call: TRBD1 (6 bases). The V and J ends lost 2 bases and 0 bases respectively, with 12 bases between them. This CDR3 is built from 15 residues. The germline V gene encodes CDR1 SGHDT and CDR2 YYEEEE. The CDR3 is CASSLGQISSYEQYF. CDR3 in DNA: TGTGCCAGCAGCTTAGGACAGATAAGCTCCTACGAGCAGTACTTC. The variable domain in full, completed from reference TRBV5-6 and TRBJ2-7, reads DAGVTQSPTHLIKTRGQQVTLRCSPKSGHDTVSWYQQALGQGPQFIFQYYEEEERQRGNFPDRFSGHQFPNYSSELNVNALLLGDSALYLCASSLGQISSYEQYFGPGTRLTVT.

The chain combines TRBV24-1 with TRBJ2-2; 8 bases align to TRBD2. The CDR3 has 14 amino acids. Looked up from germline, CDR1 is KGHDR and CDR2 is SFDVKD. J lost 3 bases, V lost 5 bases, and 1 base had no gene match. CDR3 coding DNA: TGTGCCACCAGTGGCGGGGGGCACACCGGGGAGCTGTTTTTT. Translation: CATSGGGHTGELFF.

This clone has only one observation. This rearrangement joins TRBV7-9 to TRBJ1-3, with D unclear. Looked up from germline, CDR1 is SEHNR and CDR2 is FQNEAQ (reference sequence). The CDR3 is made up of 15 amino acids. With 1 base removed from V and 0 bases from J, the gap between germline ends came to 7 bases. The CDR3 loop is CASSLEANSGNTIYF. The CDR3 nucleotides read TGTGCCAGCAGCTTAGAGGCGAACTCTGGAAACACCATATATTTT. The whole variable domain, filled in from reference TRBV7-9 and TRBJ1-3, reads DTGVSQNPRHKITKRGQNVTFRCDPISEHNRLYWYRQTLGQGPEFLTYFQNEAQLEKSRLLSDRFSAERPKGSFSTLEIQRTEQGDSAMYLCASSLEANSGNTIYFGEGSWLTVV.

The chain uses TRBV18 and TRBJ2-1, with 7 bases aligning to TRBD1. Germline CDR1 reads KGHSH; CDR2 reads LQKENI. The V gene end was trimmed by 3 bases and the J gene end by 0 bases; junction bases not matched to a gene: 5. This CDR3 is built from 16 residues. The CDR3 sequence is CASSPPRDSSYNEQFF. The CDR3 nucleotides are TGTGCCAGCTCACCTCCTAGGGACAGCTCCTACAATGAGCAGTTCTTC. The variable domain in full, completed from reference TRBV18 and TRBJ2-1, reads NAGVMQNPRHLVRRRGQEARLRCSPMKGHSHVYWYRQLPEEGLKFMVYLQKENIIDESGMPKERFSAEFPKEGPSILRIQQVVRGDSAAYFCASSPPRDSSYNEQFFGPGTRLTVL.

The gene calls are TRBV6-2 or TRBV6-3 and TRBJ1-3, with D perhaps matching TRBD1 (6 bases). Germline values: CDR1 MNHEY, CDR2 SVGEGT. Deletions cut 2 bases from V and 0 bases from J, with 14 bases between. There are 17 residues in the CDR3. The CDR3 nucleotides read TGTGCCAGCAGTTACCCCTCCGGACAGATCTCTGGAAACACCATATATTTT. This encodes CASSYPSGQISGNTIYF.

V and J are TRBV6-6 and TRBJ2-4; TRBD1 aligns across 9 bases. Germline CDR1 and CDR2: MNHNY and SVGAGI (reference sequence). The junction had 7 bases not matched to a gene; V was cut back by 9 bases and J by 1 base. The CDR3 runs to 15 residues. In DNA, the CDR3 is TGTGCCAGTCGAACAGGGGGCGACGCCAAAAACATTCAGTACTTC. This sequence encodes CASRTGGDAKNIQYF.